These T cell receptor beta chains were read from a single sample in a study of beta chain features in type 1 diabetes. This table comes from immunoSEQ multiplex PCR, and its TCRdb copy is limited to in-frame clones, with some not included. The sample includes over 55,000 clones, around 50% of them seen just once. Sequencing used Tregs from blood. The source of these receptors is a woman between 40 and 55 years old with type 1 diabetes. Each CDR3 is given with its conserved first and last residue. D genes are given only for firm matches. Not all rows give a size; the values are once, few, many and, for expanded clones, a class.

D gene,J gene,V gene,clone size,CDR3 length,CDR3 protein,CDR3 DNA
TRBD1,TRBJ1-6,TRBV5-1,few,14,CASSSDRVNSPLHF,TGCGCCAGCAGCTCGGACAGGGTTAATTCACCCCTCCACTTT
.,TRBJ2-5,TRBV7-9,.,14,CASSFRTVQETQYF,TGTGCCAGCAGCTTCCGGACAGTACAAGAGACCCAGTACTTC
.,TRBJ1-4,TRBV2,.,15,CASSENGLRNEKLFF,TGTGCCAGCAGTGAAAATGGGCTGCGTAATGAAAAACTGTTTTTT
.,TRBJ2-2,TRBV5-1,few,12,CASSFKTGELFF,TGCGCCAGCAGCTTCAAAACCGGGGAGCTGTTTTTT
TRBD1,TRBJ1-2,TRBV5-1,.,13,CASSSGQGYGYTF,TGCGCCAGCAGTTCAGGACAGGGCTATGGCTACACCTTC
TRBD1,TRBJ1-1,TRBV25-1,once,14,CASSSRAGGTEAFF,TGTGCCAGCAGTTCCCGGGCAGGGGGCACTGAAGCTTTCTTT
TRBD2,TRBJ2-7,TRBV2,.,16,CASSEWASGPRDEQYF,TGTGCCAGCAGTGAATGGGCTAGCGGGCCACGAGACGAGCAGTACTTC
TRBD2,TRBJ2-1,TRBV6-1,few,13,CASLAGGYNEQFF,TGTGCCAGCCTAGCGGGGGGCTACAATGAGCAGTTCTTC
TRBD1,TRBJ2-7,TRBV7-2,.,15,CASSLRDRGTYEQYF,TGTGCCAGCAGCTTAAGGGACAGGGGTACCTACGAGCAGTACTTC
.,TRBJ2-3,TRBV4-2,.,16,CASSQGPGGGTDTQYF,TGTGCCAGCAGCCAAGGCCCCGGGGGTGGCACAGATACGCAGTATTTT
.,TRBJ2-5,TRBV25-1,.,14,CASSEWLARETQYF,TGTGCCAGCAGTGAGTGGCTAGCGAGGGAGACCCAGTACTTC
TRBD2,TRBJ2-5,TRBV7-3,many,14,CASSATSAQETQYF,TGTGCCAGCAGCGCAACTAGCGCCCAAGAGACCCAGTACTTC
.,TRBJ2-2,TRBV28,.,15,CASSPGGLFTGELFF,TGTGCCAGCAGTCCCGGGGGTCTATTCACCGGGGAGCTGTTTTTT
TRBD1,TRBJ2-5,TRBV25-1,few,15,CASSDRGQGAKTQYF,TGTGCCAGCAGTGACCGCGGACAGGGGGCTAAGACCCAGTACTTC
.,TRBJ1-2,TRBV6-1,.,15,CASIPPGPEGYGYTF,TGTGCCAGCATCCCGCCGGGCCCCGAGGGCTATGGCTACACCTTC
.,TRBJ1-2,TRBV29-1,.,11,CSAGTLGGYTF,TGCAGCGCAGGGACACTCGGGGGCTACACCTTC
.,TRBJ1-6,TRBV6-5,.,14,CASSRGSFNSPLHF,TGTGCCAGCAGCAGAGGGTCCTTTAATTCACCCCTCCACTTT
.,TRBJ1-1,TRBV5-4,.,12,CASSLRDNVAFF,TGTGCCAGCAGCTTGAGGGACAATGTGGCTTTCTTT
.,TRBJ1-2,TRBV6-1,few,13,CASSETGSYGYTF,TGTGCCAGCAGTGAAACCGGGAGCTATGGCTACACCTTC
.,TRBJ1-1,TRBV19,.,12,CASSDTYTEAFF,TGTGCCAGTAGTGACACCTACACTGAAGCTTTCTTT
.,TRBJ2-5,TRBV28,.,14,CASSYGGPTETQYF,TGTGCCAGCAGTTACGGCGGTCCCACAGAGACCCAGTACTTC
.,TRBJ1-2,TRBV4-3,.,15,CASSQEGDLGYGYTF,TGCGCCAGCAGCCAAGAAGGGGATTTGGGCTATGGCTACACCTTC
TRBD1,TRBJ1-2,TRBV5-1,.,13,CASSLTGVDGYTF,TGCGCCAGCAGTTTAACAGGGGTCGATGGCTACACCTTC
TRBD1,TRBJ1-2,TRBV7-9,.,13,CASTPGQSYGYTF,TGTGCCAGCACACCGGGACAGAGCTATGGCTACACCTTC
TRBD1,TRBJ1-4,TRBV28,few,16,CASSPYRGRTNEKLFF,TGTGCCAGCAGCCCCTACAGGGGGAGGACTAATGAAAAACTGTTTTTT
.,TRBJ2-6,TRBV11-3,.,16,CASSPRAGSGANVLTF,TGTGCCAGCAGCCCGAGGGCAGGCTCTGGGGCCAACGTCCTGACTTTC
.,TRBJ1-1,TRBV4-1,.,13,CASSQVPNTEAFF,TGCGCCAGCAGCCAAGTTCCAAACACTGAAGCTTTCTTT
TRBD1,TRBJ1-2,TRBV6-5,.,13,CASNPGQGYGYTF,TGTGCCAGCAATCCGGGACAGGGCTATGGCTACACCTTC
.,TRBJ1-1,TRBV6-1,few,14,CASSPITPGTEAFF,TGTGCCAGCAGTCCGATAACCCCGGGCACTGAAGCTTTCTTT
TRBD1,TRBJ1-1,TRBV4-2,few,15,CASSQVDRENTEAFF,TGTGCCAGCAGCCAAGTGGACAGGGAAAACACTGAAGCTTTCTTT
TRBD2,TRBJ2-1,TRBV7-2,.,16,CASSLRLSLAGNEQFF,TGTGCCAGCAGCTTGCGCCTTTCCCTAGCGGGCAATGAGCAGTTCTTC
.,TRBJ2-1,TRBV11-2,few,15,CASSPQAGPYNEQFF,TGTGCCAGCAGCCCACAAGCGGGCCCCTACAATGAGCAGTTCTTC
.,TRBJ1-5,TRBV29-1,.,14,CSAADSNSNQPQHF,TGCAGCGCCGCGGACAGCAATAGCAATCAGCCCCAGCATTTT
.,TRBJ1-2,TRBV27,few,13,CASARNQVYGYTF,TGTGCCAGCGCGCGCAACCAGGTCTATGGCTACACCTTC
.,TRBJ2-7,TRBV18,.,12,CASSPTGSEQYF,TGTGCCAGCTCACCAACGGGGAGCGAGCAGTACTTC
TRBD1,TRBJ1-2,TRBV2,.,12,CASNPGGYGYTF,TGTGCCAGCAATCCAGGGGGATATGGCTACACCTTC
.,TRBJ2-6,TRBV5-4,medium-sized,15,CASRFDRSGANVLTF,TGTGCCAGCAGATTTGACAGATCTGGGGCCAACGTCCTGACTTTC
TRBD1,TRBJ1-2,TRBV5-1,few,13,CASSWDRGGGYTF,TGCGCCAGCAGCTGGGACAGGGGCGGTGGCTACACCTTC
.,TRBJ1-5,TRBV4-3,.,14,CASSAGRSNQPQHF,TGCGCCAGCAGCGCTGGCCGAAGCAATCAGCCCCAGCATTTT
TRBD2,TRBJ2-1,TRBV9,.,14,CASSGGGTYNEQFF,TGTGCCAGCAGCGGCGGGGGAACCTACAATGAGCAGTTCTTC